Presented here are 32 T cell receptor beta chains from one specimen sequenced in a study of PD-1 blockade in classical Hodgkin lymphoma. The data were produced by immunoSEQ multiplex PCR, yet TCRdb's version contains in-frame clones alone and is incomplete. The data hold about 12,000 clones, with about 85% observed a single time. All patients experienced relapse after autologous stem cell transplantation, and brentuximab vedotin exposure was variable. Specimen: peripheral blood mononuclear cells (PBMCs), collected at baseline. The origin of the receptors is a human donor with classical Hodgkin lymphoma.

The chain is built from TRBV5-1 and TRBJ2-5, with 9 bases aligning to TRBD2. Trimming removed 3 bases from V and 5 bases from J; junction bases left unmatched: 5. The germline V gene has CDR1 SGHRS and CDR2 YFSETQ. The CDR3 has 14 amino acids. CDR3 residues: CASSSGTSSETQYF. For the CDR3, the DNA is TGCGCCAGCAGCTCAGGGACTAGCAGTGAGACCCAGTACTTC.

The rearrangement uses TRBV2 and TRBJ2-2; maybe TRBD2 (5 bases). CDR1 SNHLY and CDR2 FYNNEI come from the germline V gene. The CDR3 runs to 14 residues. V was clipped by 7 bases and J by 4 bases, with 13 bases between them. CDR3 sequence reads: CASTRGEGTGELFF. The CDR3 DNA follows: TGTGCCAGCACCCGGGGAGAGGGCACCGGGGAGCTGTTTTTT.

This clone was picked up one time. The rearrangement joins TRBV7-8 to TRBJ2-4, with 8 bases that match TRBD1. V was pared by 4 bases and J by 0 bases, with 8 bases of the junction left unmatched. The CDR3 spans 17 residues. The germline gives CDR1 SGHVS, CDR2 FQNEAQ. DNA of the CDR3: TGTGCCAGCAGCTCGGAAGGGACAGGCCAAGCCAAAAACATTCAGTACTTC. Amino acid sequence: CASSSEGTGQAKNIQYF. Full variable domain (rest looked up from reference TRBV7-8 and TRBJ2-4): GAGVSQSPRYKVAKRGQDVALRCDPISGHVSLFWYQQALGQGPEFLTYFQNEAQLDKSGLPSDRFFAERPEGSVSTLKIQRTQQEDSAVYLCASSSEGTGQAKNIQYFGAGTRLSVL.

The chain recombines TRBV5-5 with TRBJ2-2, with TRBD1 as a possible D gene (6 bases). The CDR3 length is 17 residues. Germline V gene data show CDR1 as SGHKS and CDR2 as YYEKEE (reference sequence). Trimming removed 4 bases at V and 1 base at J, with 17 bases between. The DNA for the CDR3 is TGTGCCAGCAGCCCCCGGGATGGGGGACAGAACACCGGGGAGCTGTTTTTT. Translating it yields CASSPRDGGQNTGELFF.

This clone occurred a few times. The chain is built from TRBV5-1 and TRBJ2-1; no reliable D call. V was trimmed by 3 bases and J by 2 bases, leaving 9 bases between them. The germline CDR1 and CDR2 sequences are SGHRS and YFSETQ. This CDR3 region has 14 residues. The CDR3 nucleotides read TGCGCCAGCAGCTACAACCCGGCCTACAATGAGCAGTTCTTC. It encodes CASSYNPAYNEQFF.

This clone was seen once. The chain joins TRBV5-1 to TRBJ1-3; possible D gene TRBD1, 5 bases. The CDR3 is 15 residues long. Per the germline V gene, CDR1 is SGHRS and CDR2 is YFSETQ. V was cut by 5 bases and J by 3 bases, with 15 bases left in between. CDR3: CASSRDQGGGNTIYF. The CDR3 region has the DNA TGCGCCAGCAGTCGCGACCAGGGAGGTGGAAACACCATATATTTT.

The chain uses TRBV7-9 and TRBJ1-2; no firm D call. CDR1 SEHNR and CDR2 FQNEAQ come from the germline V gene (reference sequence). V lost 0 bases, J lost 3 bases, and 5 bases lay in between. The CDR3 has 13 amino acids. The CDR3 here is CASSLAEDYGYTF. The DNA of the CDR3 is TGTGCCAGCAGCTTAGCCGAGGACTATGGCTACACCTTC.

V is TRBV18 and J is TRBJ2-3; D tentatively reads TRBD1 or TRBD2 (6 bases each). The CDR3 runs 13 residues. Germline V lookup: CDR1 KGHSH, CDR2 LQKENI. Between the trimmed V and J ends, which lost 6 bases and 5 bases, there was a span of 12 bases. The CDR3, as DNA: TGTGCCAGCTCCCCGGGGGCTTTAGATACGCAGTATTTT. This sequence encodes CASSPGALDTQYF.

The chain carries TRBV10-3 and TRBJ1-6, with D maybe TRBD1 (5 bases). V gave up 2 bases and J gave up 5 bases, with 7 bases separating them. Germline V gene lookup returns CDR1 ENHRY and CDR2 SYGVKD. The CDR3 contains 14 residues. The CDR3 DNA reads TGTGCCATCAGTGAGGACAGCAATAATTCACCCCTCCACTTT. Protein sequence: CAISEDSNNSPLHF.

This sequence joins TRBV27 and TRBJ2-7, with D unclear. The CDR3 contains 12 residues. Between the trimmed V and J ends, which lost 6 bases and 2 bases, there was a span of 8 bases. The germline CDR1 and CDR2 sequences are MNHEY and SMNVEV (reference sequence). CDR3 in DNA: TGTGCCAGCAGAGTCTCTCCCTACGAGCAGTACTTC. This encodes CASRVSPYEQYF.

This clone has only one observation. This rearrangement joins TRBV6-6 to TRBJ1-2; D gene ambiguous. CDR1 and CDR2 from the germline V gene are MNHNY and SVGAGI (reference sequence). Trimming stripped 6 bases from V and 0 bases from J, with 8 bases between. The CDR3 has 13 amino acids. The CDR3: CASSPQANYGYTF. CDR3 nucleotide sequence: TGTGCCAGCAGCCCCCAGGCTAACTATGGCTACACCTTC.

This sequence joins TRBV19 and TRBJ2-1, with D possibly called TRBD1 or TRBD2 (5 bases each). Trimming shortened V by 0 bases and J by 4 bases, and 16 bases separated the two germline ends. This CDR3 region has 17 residues. The V gene's germline CDR1 is LNHDA and CDR2 SQIVND (reference sequence). Written as DNA, the CDR3 is TGTGCCAGTAGTATAGAGCCGGGACCACCACGATACAATGAGCAGTTCTTC. Translation gives CASSIEPGPPRYNEQFF.

V gene TRBV18 combines with J gene TRBJ2-7; D is ambiguous. V lost 3 bases and J lost 3, with 3 bases in between. CDR1 and CDR2 from the germline V gene are KGHSH and LQKENI. CDR3 length: 11 residues. Written as DNA, the CDR3 is TGTGCCAGCTCACCGGGCTACGAGCAGTACTTC. This translates into CASSPGYEQYF.

This clone was counted a single time. V is TRBV29-1 and J is TRBJ1-2; D may be TRBD1 (5 bases). V gave up 6 bases and J gave up 3 bases, with 11 bases separating them. CDR1 is SQVTM, CDR2 ANQGSEA, per germline. The CDR3 runs to 12 residues. CDR3 amino acids: CSVLTDDYGYTF. CDR3 nucleotides: TGCAGCGTCTTGACAGACGACTATGGCTACACCTTC. The whole variable domain, filled in from reference TRBV29-1 and TRBJ1-2, reads SAVISQKPSRDICQRGTSLTIQCQVDSQVTMMFWYRQQPGQSLTLIATANQGSEATYESGFVIDKFPISRPNLTFSTLTVSNMSPEDSSIYLCSVLTDDYGYTFGSGTRLTVV.

For the CDR3, the DNA is TGCGCCAGCAGCCGGCGTCGATTCTCTGGAAACACCATATATTTT. Translated: CASSRRRFSGNTIYF. The chain is built from TRBV4-3 and TRBJ1-3; no definite D call. The V gene lost 4 bases and the J gene lost 0 bases, with 10 bases spanning the gap. The CDR3 loop spans 15 amino acids. Germline V gene sequence: CDR1 LGHNA, CDR2 YSLEER.

The chain joins TRBV5-1 to TRBJ2-3, with D tentatively TRBD1 (5 bases). Trimming shortened V by 0 bases and J by 1 base, and 12 bases separated the two germline ends. This CDR3 has 16 amino acids. Germline V gene lookup returns CDR1 SGHRS and CDR2 YFSETQ. Here the CDR3 reads CASSLATARGTDTQYF. DNA for the CDR3: TGCGCCAGCAGCTTGGCGACCGCCAGGGGCACAGATACGCAGTATTTT.

The rearrangement joins TRBV2 to TRBJ1-2; unclear D gene. The CDR3 sequence is 14 residues long. V was clipped by 7 bases and J by 5 bases, with 17 bases between them. Germline V gives CDR1 SNHLY, CDR2 FYNNEI. This CDR3 reads CASTPSLGIYGYTF. CDR3 DNA: TGTGCCAGCACTCCCTCCCTCGGGATTTATGGCTACACCTTC.

The chain couples TRBV5-1 to TRBJ1-5; D is undetermined. CDR3 length: 17 amino acids. CDR1 and CDR2 (germline): SGHRS, YFSETQ. Trimming shortened V by 2 bases and J by 6 bases, and 21 bases separated the two germline ends. The CDR3 nucleotides read TGCGCCAGCAGCTTTTCTACAAACCGGACTCTAACTCAGCCCCAGCATTTT. Translated: CASSFSTNRTLTQPQHF. Drawing the rest from reference TRBV5-1 and TRBJ1-5, the complete variable domain is KAGVTQTPRYLIKTRGQQVTLSCSPISGHRSVSWYQQTPGQGLQFLFEYFSETQRNKGNFPGRFSGRQFSNSRSEMNVSTLELGDSALYLCASSFSTNRTLTQPQHFGDGTRLSIL.

The chain is built from TRBV4-2 and TRBJ1-2; 7 bases map to TRBD1. Germline V gene sequence: CDR1 LGHNA, CDR2 YNFKEQ. The CDR3 totals 15 residues. Trimming removed 6 bases from V and 1 base from J; junction bases left unmatched: 8. The CDR3 coding sequence is TGTGCCAGCAGTCGTGAGGGGGACAGTAACTATGGCTACACCTTC. Translated: CASSREGDSNYGYTF.

V usage is TRBV7-2 and J usage is TRBJ1-2, with D possibly matching TRBD1 (6 bases). The CDR3 runs to 17 residues. Per the germline V gene, CDR1 is SGHTA and CDR2 is FQGNSA. V was shortened by 5 bases and J by 0 bases, with 19 bases between the two germline ends. CDR3 in amino acids: CASSRAPGVSTNYGYTF. In DNA form, the CDR3 reads TGTGCCAGCAGCCGGGCGCCAGGGGTTTCAACTAACTATGGCTACACCTTC.

This chain joins TRBV6-6 and TRBJ2-7; 8 bases align to TRBD2. This CDR3 is 12 amino acids long. CDR1 is MNHNY and CDR2 is SVGAGI in the germline V gene (reference sequence). The V segment lost 6 bases and the J segment 4 bases; nucleotides outside the gene matches: 2. CDR3 bases: TGTGCCAGCAGCGGGGGGGTTTACGAGCAGTACTTC. Its protein is CASSGGVYEQYF.

The sample holds a few counts of this clone. This chain connects TRBV10-1 to TRBJ2-1; possibly TRBD2 for D (5 bases). CDR1 is WNHNN and CDR2 is SYGVQD in the germline V gene (reference sequence). The CDR3 runs to 14 residues. The V end was cut by 0 bases, the J end by 5 bases, with 8 bases between. In DNA form, the CDR3 reads TGCGCCAGCAGTGAGTCCTGGCGGGACAATGAGCAGTTCTTC. It codes for CASSESWRDNEQFF.

The chain joins TRBV27 to TRBJ2-7; D is unclear. The CDR3 has 10 residues. Deletions cut 9 bases from V and 5 bases from J, with 8 bases between. Germline V gene data show CDR1 as MNHEY and CDR2 as SMNVEV (reference sequence). The DNA of the CDR3 is TGTGCCAGTCTCTTAGACGAGCAGTACTTC. Protein sequence: CASLLDEQYF.

The V gene is TRBV5-6, the J gene TRBJ1-3; D is unclear. The V end was cut by 3 bases, the J end by 0 bases, with 10 bases between. CDR1 and CDR2 (germline): SGHDT, YYEEEE. The CDR3 has 15 residues. CDR3 in amino acids: CASSWRLVSGNTIYF. In DNA, the CDR3 is TGTGCCAGCAGCTGGAGGCTTGTCTCTGGAAACACCATATATTTT.

The chain combines TRBV15 with TRBJ1-3; perhaps TRBD1 as D (6 bases). The V and J ends lost 4 bases and 0 bases respectively, with 19 bases between them. This CDR3 contains 18 residues. Germline V lookup: CDR1 LNHNV, CDR2 YYDKDF (reference sequence). The CDR3 protein is CATSKRGGRQVSGNTIYF. In DNA form, the CDR3 reads TGTGCCACCAGCAAACGAGGGGGTCGGCAGGTCTCTGGAAACACCATATATTTT.

This clone was seen just once. The chain joins TRBV28 to TRBJ1-2, with D possibly being TRBD1 (6 bases). This CDR3 contains 14 residues. The V gene lost 6 bases and the J gene lost 8 bases, with 19 bases spanning the gap. The germline V gene encodes CDR1 MDHEN and CDR2 SYDVKM. Here the CDR3 reads CASRSPGVSQGYTF. For the CDR3, the DNA is TGTGCCAGCAGAAGTCCAGGGGTTTCACAAGGCTACACCTTC.

J is TRBJ2-3 and V is TRBV11-3; unclear D gene. Between the trimmed V and J ends, which lost 4 bases and 2 bases, there was a span of 4 bases. Germline lookup yields CDR1 SGHNT and CDR2 YENEEA. The CDR3 contains 12 residues. CDR3 loop: CASSSDTDTQYF. CDR3 bases: TGTGCCAGCAGCTCTGACACAGATACGCAGTATTTT.

The chain joins TRBV4-1 to TRBJ2-7, with D hard to call. CDR1 MGHRA and CDR2 YSYEKL come from the germline V gene. V lost 0 bases and J lost 6, with 15 bases in between. The CDR3 has 15 residues. The CDR3 DNA reads as TGCGCCAGCAGCCAAGATCTTTTCGCCTGGGCCGAGCAGTACTTC. This translates into CASSQDLFAWAEQYF.

The chain recombines TRBV28 with TRBJ2-5; 8 bases align to TRBD2. Trimming took 6 bases from V and 7 from J; bases not matched to a gene: 4. Germline CDR1 MDHEN, CDR2 SYDVKM. The CDR3 length is 12 residues. The CDR3 protein is CASSGLAATQYF. CDR3 nucleotide sequence: TGTGCCAGCAGCGGACTAGCAGCGACCCAGTACTTC.

The CDR3 coding sequence is TGTGCCAGCAGTTACAACCAGGGAGAAGAAGCTTTCTTT. Translated: CASSYNQGEEAFF. V usage is TRBV6-6 and J usage is TRBJ1-1; TRBD1 might be the D (5 bases). V lost 2 bases and J lost 8, with 12 bases in between. The CDR3 has 13 residues. The V gene's germline CDR1 is MNHNY and CDR2 SVGAGI (reference sequence).

The chain links TRBV25-1 to TRBJ1-2, with 7 bases matching TRBD1. This CDR3 has 13 amino acids. Germline loops: CDR1 MGHDK, CDR2 SYGVNS. With 3 bases clipped from V and 5 bases from J, the junction kept 3 bases outside the gene matches. CDR3 sequence (DNA): TGTGCCAGCAGTGAGGGGACAGATTATGGCTACACCTTC. Protein product: CASSEGTDYGYTF.

The V gene is TRBV18, the J gene TRBJ1-6; possibly TRBD1 for D (6 bases). Germline CDR1 reads KGHSH; CDR2 reads LQKENI. The CDR3 consists of 13 residues. V was clipped by 3 bases and J by 7 bases, with 7 bases between them. In nucleotides, the CDR3 is TGTGCCAGCTCACCCCAGGGGAATTCACCCCTCCACTTT. It is translated as CASSPQGNSPLHF.